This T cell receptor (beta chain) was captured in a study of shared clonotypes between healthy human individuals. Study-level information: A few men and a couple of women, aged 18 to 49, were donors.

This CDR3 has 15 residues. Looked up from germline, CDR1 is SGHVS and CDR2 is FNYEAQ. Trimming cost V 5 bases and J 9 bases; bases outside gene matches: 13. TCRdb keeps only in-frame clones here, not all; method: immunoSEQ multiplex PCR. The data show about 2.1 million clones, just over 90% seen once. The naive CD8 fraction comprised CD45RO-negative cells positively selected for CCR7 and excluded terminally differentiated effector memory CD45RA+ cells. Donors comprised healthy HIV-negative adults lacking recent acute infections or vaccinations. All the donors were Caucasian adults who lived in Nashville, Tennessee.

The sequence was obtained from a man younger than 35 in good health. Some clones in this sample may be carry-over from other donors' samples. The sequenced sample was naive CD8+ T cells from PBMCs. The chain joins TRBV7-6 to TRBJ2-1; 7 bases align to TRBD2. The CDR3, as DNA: TGTGCCAGCAGCCCGACTAGCTTTCCGACCGGTGAGCAGTTCTTC. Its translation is CASSPTSFPTGEQFF.